This T cell receptor (beta chain) was retrieved from a study of shared clonotypes between healthy human individuals. Study-level points and caveats: The study found about 4.6% of naive CD4 clonotypes shared across several donors. The genetic and exposure-history diversity represented was limited by few donors. Naive subsets typically showed greater estimated richness than memory subsets.

TCRdb keeps only in-frame clones here, not all; method: immunoSEQ multiplex PCR. The profile shows 950,000 to 1,200,000 clones, around three quarters of them singletons. CDR3 length: 14 residues. V gave up 5 bases and J gave up 2 bases, with 13 bases separating them. Per the germline V gene, CDR1 is SGHNT and CDR2 is YYREEE (reference sequence). For this clone: Its target is unknown.

The specimen sequenced was memory CD4+ T cells from PBMCs. Subset specified: CD45RA-negative fraction. The chain employs TRBV5-4 and TRBJ2-5; D possibly corresponds to TRBD2 (6 bases). The source is a man aged 18 to 29 in good health. Some clones in this sample may be carry-over from other donors' samples. This CDR3 reads CASRASAGQETQYF. The CDR3 nucleotides read TGTGCCAGCAGGGCCTCGGCGGGACAAGAGACCCAGTACTTC. The whole variable domain, remainder taken from reference TRBV5-4 and TRBJ2-5, is ETGVTQSPTHLIKTRGQQVTLRCSSQSGHNTVSWYQQALGQGPQFIFQYYREEENGRGNFPPRFSGLQFPNYSSELNVNALELDDSALYLCASRASAGQETQYFGPGTRLLVL.